The rows below give T cell receptor beta chains drawn from one sample of a study of T-cell memory formation after mild COVID-19. TCRdb re-derived calls from the 5' RACE reads in MiXCR, one entry per CDR3 protein. Counted here are some 100,000 distinct CDR3 sequences, 8.5% to 14% occurring once; the ten biggest clones make up roughly two fifths. Sequencing used PBMCs or a T cell subset sorted from them (not recorded which). The receptors stem from a man between 18 and 35 years old who had mild COVID-19 (a few samples of this study predate the infection). Cell type and time point are not known. Each CDR3 is given with its conserved first and last residue. The D gene is left open where the match is weak. Rows may omit the clone size; those that give it use once, few, many or a size class.

>TRBJ2-3|TRBD2|few|TRBV7-2
TGTGCCAGCAGCGATGTAGCGGGGGGGATAGGGGATACGCAGTATTTT
CASSDVAGGIGDTQYF
>TRBJ1-2|TRBD1|NA|TRBV11-2
TGTGCCAGCAGCTTGGCGACAGGGACCAGGCGGGGCTACACCTTC
CASSLATGTRRGYTF
>TRBJ2-5|NA|few|TRBV20-1
TGCAGTGCGACAGAGACCCAGTACTTC
CSATETQYF
>TRBJ2-1|TRBD2|many|TRBV20-1
TGCAGTGCTAGAGATTTGGGGGGGGTCTACAATGAGCAGTTCTTC
CSARDLGGVYNEQFF
>TRBJ2-5|NA|many|TRBV7-9
TGTGCCAGCAGCTTAGCAGAGGAGACCCAGTACTTC
CASSLAEETQYF
>TRBJ1-1|NA|few|TRBV27
TGTGCCAGCAGTCCATCAAGGACTATTGGTACTGAAGCTTTCTTT
CASSPSRTIGTEAFF
>TRBJ2-1|TRBD2|NA|TRBV27
TGTGCCAGCAGTCAGTATACTAGCGGGTACAATGAGCAGTTCTTC
CASSQYTSGYNEQFF
>TRBJ2-4|NA|NA|TRBV4-2
TGTGCCAGCAGCCAAGGGTTCCAGGTCAGTGGGGAGGACATTCAGTACTTC
CASSQGFQVSGEDIQYF
>TRBJ1-5|NA|NA|TRBV7-9
TGTGCCAGCAGCCAGAGCCAGGATAGCAATCAGCCCCAGCATTTT
CASSQSQDSNQPQHF
>TRBJ2-5|NA|few|TRBV27
TGTGCCAGCCAACCAGAGGGGGGCTCGAGCGAGACCCAGTACTTC
CASQPEGGSSETQYF
>TRBJ2-1|TRBD2|many|TRBV7-2
TGTGCCAGCAGCCCAGGACTAGCGGGGGCCAATGAGCAGTTCTTC
CASSPGLAGANEQFF
>TRBJ2-2|NA|NA|TRBV5-6
TGTGCCAGCAGCGGGGGGCAGGGGAAAGCCGGGGAGCTGTTTTTT
CASSGGQGKAGELFF
>TRBJ1-6|NA|few|TRBV20-1
TGCAGTGCTAGAGGGCAGGAAAATTCACCCCTCCACTTT
CSARGQENSPLHF
>TRBJ1-3|NA|few|TRBV7-8
TGTGCCAGCAGCTTAGGTCGGACAGAATCTGGAAACACCATATATTTT
CASSLGRTESGNTIYF
>TRBJ2-1|TRBD2|NA|TRBV3-1
TGTGCCAGCAGCCAAGATCTCCGGGGGGGCAGGGTAAATGAGCAGTTCTTC
CASSQDLRGGRVNEQFF
>TRBJ2-6|NA|NA|TRBV18
TGTGCCAGCTCACCCCCGGATTCTGGGGCCAACGTCCTGACTTTC
CASSPPDSGANVLTF
>TRBJ1-5|TRBD1|NA|TRBV19
TGTGCCAGTAGTATAGACCGGACAGGAAACCAGCCCCAGCATTTT
CASSIDRTGNQPQHF
>TRBJ1-4|NA|few|TRBV3-1
TGTGCCAGCAGCCGCGGGTCGTTTGCAACTAATGAAAAACTGTTTTTT
CASSRGSFATNEKLFF
>TRBJ2-1|TRBD1|few|TRBV7-8
TGTGCCAGCAGCCTTGAGCGGTGGACAGGCTTGCAGTTCTTC
CASSLERWTGLQFF
>TRBJ1-5|NA|NA|TRBV29-1
TGCAGCGTTGAAGAAGGAGGAATCAATCAGCCCCAGCATTTT
CSVEEGGINQPQHF
>TRBJ2-3|NA|few|TRBV5-6
TGTGCCAGCAGCCCGGGACCCCGAGGGGATACGCAGTATTTT
CASSPGPRGDTQYF
>TRBJ1-5|NA|many|TRBV28
TGTGCCAGCAGTTTACGCCCAGGCCAAATCAATCAGCCCCAGCATTTT
CASSLRPGQINQPQHF
>TRBJ2-5|TRBD1|NA|TRBV28
TGTGCCAGCAGCACGAGCTGGGACAGGTACCAAGAGACCCAGTACTTC
CASSTSWDRYQETQYF
>TRBJ2-7|NA|few|TRBV7-2
TGTGCCAGCAGTCGTGGAGCCCACTACGAGCAGTACTTC
CASSRGAHYEQYF
>TRBJ2-3|TRBD1|NA|TRBV5-5
TGTGCCAGCAGCGACCGGACAGGACCGAACACAGATACGCAGTATTTT
CASSDRTGPNTDTQYF
>TRBJ1-2|TRBD1|few|TRBV7-9
TGTGCCAGCAGCGTAGACAGGGCAGAAACTAACTATGGCTACACCTTC
CASSVDRAETNYGYTF
>TRBJ2-7|NA|NA|TRBV3-1
TGTGCCAGCAGCCAGGGGGCCTTGGGATACGAGCAGTACTTC
CASSQGALGYEQYF
>TRBJ2-2|NA|few|TRBV2
TGTGCCAGCATAAATGGGCAGGGGGGGACCGGGGAGCTGTTTTTT
CASINGQGGTGELFF
>TRBJ2-3|TRBD2|NA|TRBV24-1
TGTGCCACCAGTGATCCCCTAGCGGGGGGCAGAGATACGCAGTATTTT
CATSDPLAGGRDTQYF
>TRBJ1-6|TRBD1|few|TRBV20-1
TGCAGTGCCCACAGGGGAGGGGAACCCCTCCACTTT
CSAHRGGEPLHF
>TRBJ1-2|NA|few|TRBV7-9
TGTGCCAGCAGCTCGAGTCATGGCTACACCTTC
CASSSSHGYTF
>TRBJ1-5|NA|many|TRBV9
TGTGCCAGCAGCGTAGAGAACGGGGAGGGCAATCAGCCCCAGCATTTT
CASSVENGEGNQPQHF
>TRBJ1-2|NA|NA|TRBV6-5
TGTGCCAGCAGTAAGGGGACAAGGGGCTACACCTTC
CASSKGTRGYTF
>TRBJ2-2|TRBD1|few|TRBV6-5
TGTGCCAGCAGTTACTCAGACACAGGGGGTAACACCGGGGAGCTGTTTTTT
CASSYSDTGGNTGELFF
>TRBJ2-1|NA|NA|TRBV4-3
TGCGCCAGCAGCCAACCAGCCGGCAATGAGCAGTTCTTC
CASSQPAGNEQFF
>TRBJ2-1|TRBD1|NA|TRBV5-1
TGCGCCAGCAGCTTTCGGACAGGCTACAATGAGCAGTTCTTC
CASSFRTGYNEQFF
>TRBJ1-2|NA|NA|TRBV20-1
TGCAGTGCTAGTTTCGGGACGACGGGTGGCTACACCTTC
CSASFGTTGGYTF
>TRBJ2-1|NA|few|TRBV5-6
TGTGCCAGCACCGGACAGATCAGCTCCTACAATGAGCAGTTCTTC
CASTGQISSYNEQFF
>TRBJ1-1|NA|few|TRBV2
TGTGCCAGCAGTGAAGCGCTTCTGGGCCGGAACAGTCACACTGAAGCTTTCTTT
CASSEALLGRNSHTEAFF
>TRBJ2-3|NA|few|TRBV10-3
TGTGCCATCAGAGACTCGCTTAGCACAGATACGCAGTATTTT
CAIRDSLSTDTQYF
>TRBJ2-3|NA|NA|TRBV4-1
TGCGCCAGCAGCCAGGCAGTCAGCACAGATACGCAGTATTTT
CASSQAVSTDTQYF